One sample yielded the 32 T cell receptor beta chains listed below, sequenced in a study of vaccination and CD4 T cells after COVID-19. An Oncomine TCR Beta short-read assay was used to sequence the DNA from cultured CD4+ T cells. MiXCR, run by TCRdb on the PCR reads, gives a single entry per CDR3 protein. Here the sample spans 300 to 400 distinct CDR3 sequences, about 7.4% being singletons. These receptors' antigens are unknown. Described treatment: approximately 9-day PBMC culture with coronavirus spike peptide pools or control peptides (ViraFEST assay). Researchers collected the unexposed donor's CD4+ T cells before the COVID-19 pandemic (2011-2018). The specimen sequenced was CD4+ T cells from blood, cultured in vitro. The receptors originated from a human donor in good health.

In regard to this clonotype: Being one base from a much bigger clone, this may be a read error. CDR3 coding DNA: TGTGCCAGCAGCTTAGGAGGAGAGATCCAGTACTTC. Protein sequence: CASSLGGEIQYF. This rearrangement joins TRBV11-2 to TRBJ2-5; D call uncertain. The CDR3 is 12 residues long. Germline assignment: CDR1 SGHAT and CDR2 FQNNGV.

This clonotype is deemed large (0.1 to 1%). CDR3 sequence: CSAIPDGMNTEAFF. The CDR3 nucleotides read TGCAGTGCTATCCCTGATGGCATGAACACTGAAGCTTTCTTT. This chain joins TRBV20-1 and TRBJ1-1; no clear D gene. This CDR3 is 14 amino acids long. Germline CDR1 is DFQATT and CDR2 is SNEGSKA (reference sequence). V was clipped by 4 bases and J by 0 bases, with 12 bases between them.

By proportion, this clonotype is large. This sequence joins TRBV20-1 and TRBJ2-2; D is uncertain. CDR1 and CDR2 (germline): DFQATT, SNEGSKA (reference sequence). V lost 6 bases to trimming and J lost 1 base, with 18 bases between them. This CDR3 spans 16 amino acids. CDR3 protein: CSAKDRSVGNTGELFF. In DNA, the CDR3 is TGCAGTGCAAAAGATAGATCGGTAGGGAACACCGGGGAGCTGTTTTTT.

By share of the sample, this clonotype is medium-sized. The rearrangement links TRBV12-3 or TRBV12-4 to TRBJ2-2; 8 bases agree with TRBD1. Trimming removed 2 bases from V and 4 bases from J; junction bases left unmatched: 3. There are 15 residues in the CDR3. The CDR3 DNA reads TGTGCCAGCAGTTTAACAGGGGGGTTCACCGGGGAGCTGTTTTTT. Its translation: CASSLTGGFTGELFF.

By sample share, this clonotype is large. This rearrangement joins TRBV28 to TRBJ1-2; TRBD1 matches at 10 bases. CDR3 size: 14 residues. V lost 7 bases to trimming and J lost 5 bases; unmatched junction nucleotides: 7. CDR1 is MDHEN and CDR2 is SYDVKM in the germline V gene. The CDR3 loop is CASKDDRGHYGYTF. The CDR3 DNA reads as TGTGCCAGCAAGGACGACAGGGGGCATTATGGCTACACCTTC.

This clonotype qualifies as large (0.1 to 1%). CDR3 amino acids: CASSFFSGGRGEQYF. The CDR3, as DNA: TGTGCCAGCAGCTTTTTTAGCGGGGGGCGGGGCGAGCAGTACTTC. This sequence joins TRBV7-2 and TRBJ2-7, with TRBD2 identical over 10 bases. Germline-derived CDR1 and CDR2 are SGHTA and FQGNSA. Unmatched junction bases numbered 8, after V lost 3 bases and J lost 6 bases. The CDR3 is 15 amino acids. The full variable domain, rest sourced from reference TRBV7-2 and TRBJ2-7, is GAGVSQSPSNKVTEKGKDVELRCDPISGHTALYWYRQSLGQGLEFLIYFQGNSAPDKSGLPSDRFSAERTGGSVSTLTIQRTQQEDSAVYLCASSFFSGGRGEQYFGPGTRLTVT.

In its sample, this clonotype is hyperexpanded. The DNA for the CDR3 is TGCAGTGCTAGATTGGCGGGACAGGGGGGAAACACTGAAGCTTTCTTT. The encoded protein is CSARLAGQGGNTEAFF. This sequence joins TRBV20-1 and TRBJ1-1; 11 positions agree with TRBD1. Looked up from germline, CDR1 is DFQATT and CDR2 is SNEGSKA (reference sequence). This CDR3 contains 16 residues. The junction had 7 bases not matched to a gene; V was cut back by 2 bases and J by 2 bases.

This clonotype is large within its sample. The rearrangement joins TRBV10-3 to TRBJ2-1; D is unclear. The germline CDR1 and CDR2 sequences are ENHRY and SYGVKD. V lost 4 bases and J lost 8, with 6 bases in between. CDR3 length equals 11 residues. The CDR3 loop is CAISGTHEQFF. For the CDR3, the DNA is TGTGCCATCAGTGGAACCCATGAGCAGTTCTTC.

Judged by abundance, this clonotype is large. CDR3 bases: TGCGCCAGCAGCAGGGACAGGGGGGGCACAGATACGCAGTATTTT. It encodes CASSRDRGGTDTQYF. The V gene is TRBV5-1, the J gene TRBJ2-3; 11 positions agree with TRBD1. CDR1 SGHRS and CDR2 YFSETQ come from the germline V gene. The V and J ends lost 4 bases and 1 base, in that order; junction bases with no gene match: 2. This CDR3 has 15 residues.

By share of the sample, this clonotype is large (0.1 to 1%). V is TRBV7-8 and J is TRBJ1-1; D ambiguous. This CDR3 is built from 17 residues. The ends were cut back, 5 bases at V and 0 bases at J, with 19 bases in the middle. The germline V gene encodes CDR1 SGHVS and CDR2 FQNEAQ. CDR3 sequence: CASSQVRLGNMNTEAFF. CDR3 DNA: TGTGCCAGCAGCCAGGTTCGTCTGGGCAACATGAACACTGAAGCTTTCTTT.

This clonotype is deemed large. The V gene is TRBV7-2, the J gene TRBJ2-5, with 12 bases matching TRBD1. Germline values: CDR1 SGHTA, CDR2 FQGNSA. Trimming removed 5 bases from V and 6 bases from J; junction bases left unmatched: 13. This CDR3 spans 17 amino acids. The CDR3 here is CASSPGTGGLGKQTQYF. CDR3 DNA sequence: TGTGCCAGCAGCCCGGGGACAGGGGGCTTGGGGAAGCAGACCCAGTACTTC. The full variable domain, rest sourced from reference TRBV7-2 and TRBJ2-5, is GAGVSQSPSNKVTEKGKDVELRCDPISGHTALYWYRQSLGQGLEFLIYFQGNSAPDKSGLPSDRFSAERTGGSVSTLTIQRTQQEDSAVYLCASSPGTGGLGKQTQYFGPGTRLLVL.

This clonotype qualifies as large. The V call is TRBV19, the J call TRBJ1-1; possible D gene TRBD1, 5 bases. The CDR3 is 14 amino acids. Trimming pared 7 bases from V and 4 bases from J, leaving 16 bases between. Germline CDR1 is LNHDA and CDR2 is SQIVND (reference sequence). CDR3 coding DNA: TGTGCCAGTACCTCCTCAGCAGGGAGCACTGAAGCTTTCTTT. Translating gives CASTSSAGSTEAFF.

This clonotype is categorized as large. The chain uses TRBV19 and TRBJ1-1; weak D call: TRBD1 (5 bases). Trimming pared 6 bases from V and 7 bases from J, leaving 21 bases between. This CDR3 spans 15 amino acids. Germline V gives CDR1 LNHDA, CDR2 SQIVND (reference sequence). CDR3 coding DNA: TGTGCCAGTAGCCAGGGAGCCCCTGGGGCGGGTGAAGCTTTCTTT. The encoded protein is CASSQGAPGAGEAFF.

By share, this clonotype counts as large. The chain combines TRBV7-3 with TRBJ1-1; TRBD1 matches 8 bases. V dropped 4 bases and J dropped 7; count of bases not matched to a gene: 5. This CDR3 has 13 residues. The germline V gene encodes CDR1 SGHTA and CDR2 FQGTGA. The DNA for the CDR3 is TGTGCCAGCAGCTCCTCCGGGACAGGTGAAGCTTTCTTT. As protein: CASSSSGTGEAFF.

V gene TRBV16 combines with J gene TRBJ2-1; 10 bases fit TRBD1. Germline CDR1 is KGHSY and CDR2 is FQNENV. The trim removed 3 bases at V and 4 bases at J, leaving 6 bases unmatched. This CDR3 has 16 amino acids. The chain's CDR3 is CASSHEGQGRYNEQFF. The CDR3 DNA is TGTGCCAGCAGCCACGAGGGACAGGGGCGATACAATGAGCAGTTCTTC.

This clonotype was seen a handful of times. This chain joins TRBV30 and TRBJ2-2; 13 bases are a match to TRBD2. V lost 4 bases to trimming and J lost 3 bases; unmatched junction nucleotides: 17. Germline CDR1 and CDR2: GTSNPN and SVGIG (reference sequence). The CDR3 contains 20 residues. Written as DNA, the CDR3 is TGTGCCTGGACCCTCACCCCCGGACTAGCGGGAGAATTGTACACCGGGGAGCTGTTTTTT. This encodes CAWTLTPGLAGELYTGELFF.

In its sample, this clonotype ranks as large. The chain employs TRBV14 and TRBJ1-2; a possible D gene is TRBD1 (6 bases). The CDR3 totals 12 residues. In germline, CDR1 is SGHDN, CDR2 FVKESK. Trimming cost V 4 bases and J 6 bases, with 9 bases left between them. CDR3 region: CASSPYRDGYTF. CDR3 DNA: TGTGCCAGCAGCCCGTACAGGGATGGCTACACCTTC.

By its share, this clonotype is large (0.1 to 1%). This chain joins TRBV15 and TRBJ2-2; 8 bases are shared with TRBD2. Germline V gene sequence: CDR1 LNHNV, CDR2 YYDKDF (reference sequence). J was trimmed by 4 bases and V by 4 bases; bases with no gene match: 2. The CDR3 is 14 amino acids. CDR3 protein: CATSNGGATGELFF. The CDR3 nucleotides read TGTGCCACCAGCAACGGGGGGGCCACCGGGGAGCTGTTTTTT.

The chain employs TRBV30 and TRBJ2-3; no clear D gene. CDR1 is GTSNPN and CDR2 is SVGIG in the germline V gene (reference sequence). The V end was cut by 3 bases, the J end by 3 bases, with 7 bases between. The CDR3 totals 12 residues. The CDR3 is CAWSFTTDTQYF. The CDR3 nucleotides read TGTGCCTGGAGCTTTACGACAGATACGCAGTATTTT.

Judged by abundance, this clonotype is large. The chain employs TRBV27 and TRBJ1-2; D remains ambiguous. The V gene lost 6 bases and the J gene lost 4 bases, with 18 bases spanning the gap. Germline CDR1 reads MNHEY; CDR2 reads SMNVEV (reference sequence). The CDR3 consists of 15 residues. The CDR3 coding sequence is TGTGCCAGCAGCAAAGCCGGGTCGACCCTCTATGGCTACACCTTC. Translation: CASSKAGSTLYGYTF.

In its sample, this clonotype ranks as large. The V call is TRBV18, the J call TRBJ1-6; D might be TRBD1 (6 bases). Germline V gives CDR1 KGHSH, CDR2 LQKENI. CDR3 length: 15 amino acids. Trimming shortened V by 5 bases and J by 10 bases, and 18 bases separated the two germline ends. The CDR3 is CASSARGGRDSPLHF. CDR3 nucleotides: TGTGCCAGCTCAGCGAGAGGGGGGAGGGACTCACCCCTCCACTTT.

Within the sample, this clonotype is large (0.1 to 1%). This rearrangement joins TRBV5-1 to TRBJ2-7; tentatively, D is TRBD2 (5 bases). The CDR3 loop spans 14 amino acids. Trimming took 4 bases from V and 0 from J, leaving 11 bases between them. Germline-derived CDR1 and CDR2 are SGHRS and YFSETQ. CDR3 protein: CASSSGPGSYEQYF. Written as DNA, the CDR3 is TGCGCCAGCAGCAGCGGCCCGGGCTCCTACGAGCAGTACTTC.

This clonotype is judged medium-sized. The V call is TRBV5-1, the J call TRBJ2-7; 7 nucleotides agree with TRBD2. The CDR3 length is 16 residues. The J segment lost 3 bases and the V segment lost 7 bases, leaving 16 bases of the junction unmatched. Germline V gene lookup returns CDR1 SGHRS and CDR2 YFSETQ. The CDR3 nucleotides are TGCGCCAGCGGAAATAGCGGGTCTCGGGGCGGCTACGAGCAGTACTTC. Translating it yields CASGNSGSRGGYEQYF.

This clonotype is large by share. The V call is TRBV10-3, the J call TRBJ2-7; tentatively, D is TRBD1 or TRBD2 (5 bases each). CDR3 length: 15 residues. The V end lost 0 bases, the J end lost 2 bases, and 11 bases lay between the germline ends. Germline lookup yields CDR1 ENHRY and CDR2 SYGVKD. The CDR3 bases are TGTGCCATCAGTGAGTCTGCCAAGGGACCCTACGAGCAGTACTTC. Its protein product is CAISESAKGPYEQYF.

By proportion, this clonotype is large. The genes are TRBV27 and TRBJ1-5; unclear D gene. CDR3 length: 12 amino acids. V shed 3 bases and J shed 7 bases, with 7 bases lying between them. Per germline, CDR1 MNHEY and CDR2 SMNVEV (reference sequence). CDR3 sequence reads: CASSFVDQPQHF. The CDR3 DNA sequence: TGTGCCAGCAGTTTCGTTGACCAGCCCCAGCATTTT.

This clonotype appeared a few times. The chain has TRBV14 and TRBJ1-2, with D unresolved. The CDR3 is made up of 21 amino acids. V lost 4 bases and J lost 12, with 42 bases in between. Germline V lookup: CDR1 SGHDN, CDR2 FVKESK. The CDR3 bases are TGTGCCAGCAGCCCCCGACCAGACTCCATTTATAACTATGGCTCTATTGGGATTGACACCTTC. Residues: CASSPRPDSIYNYGSIGIDTF.

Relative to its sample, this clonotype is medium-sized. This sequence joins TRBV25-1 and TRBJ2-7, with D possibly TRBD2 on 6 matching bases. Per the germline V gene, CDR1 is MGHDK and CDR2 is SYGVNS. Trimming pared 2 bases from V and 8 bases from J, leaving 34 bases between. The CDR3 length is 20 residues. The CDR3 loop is CASSEPFGVNIQGGRIKQYF. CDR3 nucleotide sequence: TGTGCCAGCAGTGAACCCTTCGGCGTTAACATCCAGGGAGGCAGGATCAAGCAGTACTTC.

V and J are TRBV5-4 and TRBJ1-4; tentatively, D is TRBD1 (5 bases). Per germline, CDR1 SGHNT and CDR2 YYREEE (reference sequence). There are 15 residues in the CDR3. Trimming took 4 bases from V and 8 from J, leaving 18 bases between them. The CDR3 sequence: CASSPGGTIGEKLFF. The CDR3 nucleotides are TGTGCCAGCAGCCCCGGGGGGACGATTGGAGAAAAACTGTTTTTT.

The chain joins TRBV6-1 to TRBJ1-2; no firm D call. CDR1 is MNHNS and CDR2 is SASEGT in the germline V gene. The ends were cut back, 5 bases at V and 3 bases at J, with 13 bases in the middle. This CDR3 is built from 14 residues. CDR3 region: CASSTPAIHYGYTF. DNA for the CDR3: TGTGCCAGCAGTACCCCGGCTATCCACTATGGCTACACCTTC.

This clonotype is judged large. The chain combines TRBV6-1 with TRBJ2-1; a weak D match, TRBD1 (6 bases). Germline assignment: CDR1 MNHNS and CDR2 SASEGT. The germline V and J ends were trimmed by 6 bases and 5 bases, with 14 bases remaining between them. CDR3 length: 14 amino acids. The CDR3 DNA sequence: TGTGCCAGCAGAAAAGCAGGGGTGAACAATGAGCAGTTCTTC. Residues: CASRKAGVNNEQFF.

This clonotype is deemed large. The CDR3 spells CASSLQGSTGELFF. CDR3 in DNA: TGCGCCAGCAGCCTACAGGGCAGCACCGGGGAGCTGTTTTTT. The chain combines TRBV5-1 with TRBJ2-2, with a weak D call TRBD1 (6 bases). V lost 4 bases and J 4 bases, leaving 11 bases between the germline ends. Germline CDR1 is SGHRS and CDR2 is YFSETQ. CDR3 size: 14 residues.

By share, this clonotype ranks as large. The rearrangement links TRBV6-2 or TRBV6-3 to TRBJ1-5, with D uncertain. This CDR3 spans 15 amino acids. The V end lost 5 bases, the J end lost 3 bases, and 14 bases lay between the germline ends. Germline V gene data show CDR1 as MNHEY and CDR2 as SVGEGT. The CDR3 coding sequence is TGTGCCAGCAGTGTCCCTGAGCTGCACAATCAGCCCCAGCATTTT. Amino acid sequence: CASSVPELHNQPQHF.